This T cell receptor (beta chain) was recorded in a study of T cell repertoires in cytomegalovirus infection. Across the study: It was the public TCR beta signatures that indicated both CMV infection and matching HLA type. Overall study findings and caveats: The ex vivo response showed dominance by HLA-C-restricted CMV-specific TCR beta clonotypes.

TCRdb re-called the reads through MiXCR, storing one row per CDR3 protein. Here the sample spans 600,000 to 800,000 distinct CDR3 sequences, 24% being singletons. As to this clonotype: Antigen: not known. A read error is possible here, since a much larger clone lies one base away.

The CDR3 runs 15 residues. The V gene's germline CDR1 is SGHVS and CDR2 FNYEAQ. The TCR originated in a human donor in good health (CMV status not recorded). Some clones in this sample may be carry-over from other donors' samples. The sequenced sample was CD8+ T cells from PBMCs. The J gene is TRBJ2-5, the V gene TRBV7-6; 9 bases align to TRBD1. The CDR3 here is CVSSNVTGGAGTQYF. Here the CDR3 DNA reads TGTGTCAGCAGCAACGTTACAGGGGGCGCCGGGACCCAGTACTTC.